The clone carrying this TCR beta chain occurred many times. Its antigen is unknown. The entry originates in a study of T cells in Graves' hyperthyroidism and ophthalmopathy. Germline V gene data show CDR1 as LGHDT and CDR2 as YNNKEL (reference sequence). Trimming took 0 bases from V and 1 from J, leaving 6 bases between them. The CDR3 consists of 14 residues. Broader study findings: In the blood, most expanded thyroid clonotypes above 0.001 appeared as well.

RNA transcripts provided the source from which TCR beta CDR3 regions were amplified. Using the HTBI primer set, a first-round RT-PCR was run on the TCR CDR3. TCRdb re-derived calls from the multiplex PCR reads in MiXCR, one entry per CDR3 protein. The sample lists 500,000 to 600,000 distinct CDR3 sequences, less than 20% seen once, with approximately 50% in the top ten. This rearrangement joins TRBV3-1 to TRBJ1-1; D gene ambiguous. This TCR was recovered from a man aged 40-55 years with Graves' ophthalmopathy. The specimen was blood. CDR3 coding DNA: TGTGCCAGCAGCCAAGAAGGAACGAACACTGAAGCTTTCTTT. Translated: CASSQEGTNTEAFF.